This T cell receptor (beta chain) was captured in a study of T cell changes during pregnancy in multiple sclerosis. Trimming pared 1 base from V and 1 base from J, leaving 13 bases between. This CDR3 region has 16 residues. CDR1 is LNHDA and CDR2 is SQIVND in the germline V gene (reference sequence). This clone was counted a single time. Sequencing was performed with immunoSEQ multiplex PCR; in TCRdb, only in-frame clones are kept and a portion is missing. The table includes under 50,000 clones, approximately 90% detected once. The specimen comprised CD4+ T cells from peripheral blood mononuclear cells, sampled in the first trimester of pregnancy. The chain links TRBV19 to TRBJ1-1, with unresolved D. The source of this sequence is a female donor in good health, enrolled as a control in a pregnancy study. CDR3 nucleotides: TGTGCCAGTAGTATAGTTCGAGGGAAGAGGAACACTGAAGCTTTCTTT. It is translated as CASSIVRGKRNTEAFF. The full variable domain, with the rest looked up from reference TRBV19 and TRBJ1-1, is DGGITQSPKYLFRKEGQNVTLSCEQNLNHDAMYWYRQDPGQGLRLIYYSQIVNDFQKGDIAEGYSVSREKKESFPLTVTSAQKNPTAFYLCASSIVRGKRNTEAFFGQGTRLTVV.